These T cell receptor beta chains were read from a single sample in a study of cytomegalovirus exposure and HLA in healthy donors. Sequencing was performed with immunoSEQ multiplex PCR; in TCRdb, only in-frame clones are kept and a portion is missing. The table lists about 190,000 clones, 60% to 80% of them singletons, with 1.6% in the top ten. The sample comprised PBMCs. The receptors here all came from a woman aged 18-29 years in good health and CMV-seronegative. Both conserved end residues are part of each CDR3. The D gene is left open where the match is weak. Not all rows give a size; the values are once, few, many and, for expanded clones, a class.

clone_size: .; d_call: .; v_call: TRBV5-4; j_call: TRBJ2-7; cdr3_nt: TGTGCCAGCAGCTCCCGACTCGTCTCCGAGCAGTACTTC; cdr3_aa: CASSSRLVSEQYF
clone_size: few; d_call: .; v_call: TRBV28; j_call: TRBJ1-5; cdr3_nt: TGTGCCAGCAGTTTATTTTCAGATCAGCCCCAGCATTTT; cdr3_aa: CASSLFSDQPQHF
clone_size: .; d_call: TRBD1; v_call: TRBV5-4; j_call: TRBJ1-2; cdr3_nt: TGTGCCAGCAGCTCACTCGGACAGGCCCGCGGCTACACCTTC; cdr3_aa: CASSSLGQARGYTF
clone_size: .; d_call: .; v_call: TRBV19; j_call: TRBJ2-5; cdr3_nt: TGTGCCAGTAGCCACAGGGCGGAGAGAGAAGAGACCCAGTACTTC; cdr3_aa: CASSHRAEREETQYF
clone_size: few; d_call: .; v_call: TRBV28; j_call: TRBJ1-2; cdr3_nt: TGTGCCAGCAGTTCTCTGACAAATAACTATGGCTACACCTTC; cdr3_aa: CASSSLTNNYGYTF
clone_size: few; d_call: .; v_call: TRBV27; j_call: TRBJ1-4; cdr3_nt: TGTGCCAGCAGTTCCCGGGTTGCAACTAATGAAAAACTGTTTTTT; cdr3_aa: CASSSRVATNEKLFF
clone_size: .; d_call: .; v_call: TRBV28; j_call: TRBJ2-5; cdr3_nt: TGTGCCAGCAGGGTCGGACAGGTAGCGGCAGAGACCCAGTACTTC; cdr3_aa: CASRVGQVAAETQYF
clone_size: .; d_call: TRBD2; v_call: TRBV18; j_call: TRBJ2-5; cdr3_nt: TGTGCCAGCTCTCTTGGACTAGCGGGGGGCCAAGAGACCCAGTACTTC; cdr3_aa: CASSLGLAGGQETQYF
clone_size: .; d_call: .; v_call: TRBV28; j_call: TRBJ2-7; cdr3_nt: TGTGCCAGCAAAAACTCGAGGGAGCAGTACTTC; cdr3_aa: CASKNSREQYF
clone_size: .; d_call: TRBD1; v_call: TRBV11-2; j_call: TRBJ2-2; cdr3_nt: TGTGCCAGCTCCAAATCGGGACAGGGGTATACCGGGGAGCTGTTTTTT; cdr3_aa: CASSKSGQGYTGELFF
clone_size: .; d_call: TRBD1; v_call: TRBV5-8; j_call: TRBJ2-5; cdr3_nt: TGTGCCAGCAGCTTGGACCTGGACAGGGAGTACCAAGAGACCCAGTACTTC; cdr3_aa: CASSLDLDREYQETQYF
clone_size: .; d_call: TRBD1; v_call: TRBV15; j_call: TRBJ1-2; cdr3_nt: TGTGCCACCAGCAAAAGACAGGGAAACTATGGCTACACCTTC; cdr3_aa: CATSKRQGNYGYTF
clone_size: .; d_call: TRBD1; v_call: TRBV15; j_call: TRBJ2-5; cdr3_nt: TGTGCCACCAGCAGAGACGGACAGGGGAGAGAGACCCAGTACTTC; cdr3_aa: CATSRDGQGRETQYF
clone_size: .; d_call: .; v_call: TRBV4-1; j_call: TRBJ1-4; cdr3_nt: TGCGCCAGCAGTTCCCAAAGGGGCGCTTTTACTAATGAAAAACTGTTTTTT; cdr3_aa: CASSSQRGAFTNEKLFF
clone_size: .; d_call: .; v_call: TRBV29-1; j_call: TRBJ1-5; cdr3_nt: TGCAGCGTTAAGGGGCCAAGTCAGCCCCAGCATTTT; cdr3_aa: CSVKGPSQPQHF
clone_size: few; d_call: .; v_call: TRBV6-5; j_call: TRBJ1-4; cdr3_nt: TGTGCCAGCAGTTACTCCGCTTTGAGGGCTAATGAAAAACTGTTTTTT; cdr3_aa: CASSYSALRANEKLFF
clone_size: .; d_call: .; v_call: TRBV7-9; j_call: TRBJ1-4; cdr3_nt: TGTGCCAGCAGCTTTAGAGGGCTGGGTGAAAAACTGTTTTTT; cdr3_aa: CASSFRGLGEKLFF
clone_size: .; d_call: TRBD1; v_call: TRBV4-1; j_call: TRBJ1-2; cdr3_nt: TGCGCCAGCAGCCAAGATTGGAGGGGGCGCCGGAACTATGGCTACACCTTC; cdr3_aa: CASSQDWRGRRNYGYTF
clone_size: .; d_call: .; v_call: TRBV10-1; j_call: TRBJ2-3; cdr3_nt: TGCGCCAGCAGCGCTGCGGGCACAGATACGCAGTATTTT; cdr3_aa: CASSAAGTDTQYF
clone_size: .; d_call: .; v_call: TRBV6-4; j_call: TRBJ1-6; cdr3_nt: TGTGCCAGCAGTCAAGGACAGAATTCACCCCTCCACTTT; cdr3_aa: CASSQGQNSPLHF
clone_size: .; d_call: TRBD2; v_call: TRBV9; j_call: TRBJ2-7; cdr3_nt: TGTGCCAGCAGCCCCCTAGCGGAGAGCTCCTACGAGCAGTACTTC; cdr3_aa: CASSPLAESSYEQYF
clone_size: .; d_call: .; v_call: TRBV27; j_call: TRBJ2-7; cdr3_nt: TGTGCCAGCAGTCAGACAGGTCCAACCTACGAGCAGTACTTC; cdr3_aa: CASSQTGPTYEQYF
clone_size: few; d_call: TRBD1; v_call: TRBV2; j_call: TRBJ2-7; cdr3_nt: TGTGCCAGCAGTGAACAAGGTCGGACAGGGTCCCACGAGCAGTACTTC; cdr3_aa: CASSEQGRTGSHEQYF
clone_size: .; d_call: TRBD1; v_call: TRBV19; j_call: TRBJ1-6; cdr3_nt: TGTGCCAGTAGTATTCTGGGACAGGGCCTCGGACTGCGGGATTCACCCCTCCACTTT; cdr3_aa: CASSILGQGLGLRDSPLHF
clone_size: .; d_call: TRBD1; v_call: TRBV4-1; j_call: TRBJ2-7; cdr3_nt: TGCGCCAGCAGCCAAGGACAGGGGGTAGGTGAGCAGTACTTC; cdr3_aa: CASSQGQGVGEQYF
clone_size: .; d_call: .; v_call: TRBV5-4; j_call: TRBJ1-1; cdr3_nt: TGTGCCAGCAGCTTGCGGGATTTTGAAGCTTTCTTT; cdr3_aa: CASSLRDFEAFF
clone_size: .; d_call: .; v_call: TRBV30; j_call: TRBJ1-5; cdr3_nt: TGTGCCTGGAGTCTAGGAGATCAGCCCCAGCATTTT; cdr3_aa: CAWSLGDQPQHF
clone_size: once; d_call: TRBD1; v_call: TRBV5-6; j_call: TRBJ1-6; cdr3_nt: TGTGCCAGCAGCTTACAGGGACAGGTGTGGAATTCACCCCTCCACTTT; cdr3_aa: CASSLQGQVWNSPLHF
clone_size: .; d_call: TRBD2; v_call: TRBV11-2; j_call: TRBJ2-7; cdr3_nt: TGTGCCAGCAGCCCTGTACGGACTAGCGGCCCTTTAAGGGCCTACGAGCAGTACTTC; cdr3_aa: CASSPVRTSGPLRAYEQYF
clone_size: .; d_call: .; v_call: TRBV2; j_call: TRBJ1-5; cdr3_nt: TGTGCCAGCTGCCCCACAGTCCTATCCAATCAGCCCCAGCATTTT; cdr3_aa: CASCPTVLSNQPQHF
clone_size: .; d_call: .; v_call: TRBV18; j_call: TRBJ1-6; cdr3_nt: TGTGCCAGCTCACCATTCCCGGGGACTTATAATTCACCCCTCCACTTT; cdr3_aa: CASSPFPGTYNSPLHF